This passage covers 2 T cell receptor beta chains from one sample sequenced in a study of control samples from healthy donors and cancer patients. The protocol was immunoSEQ multiplex PCR, while the TCRdb copy is restricted to in-frame clones and leaves out a portion. The sample records 100,000 to 150,000 clones, over 75% being singletons. Sample: blood. These receptors all come from a man aged 35 to 55 in good health.

The chain combines TRBV5-6 with TRBJ2-7, with a possible D match to TRBD2 (6 bases). Between the trimmed V and J ends, which lost 1 base and 2 bases, there was a span of 13 bases. There are 15 residues in the CDR3. Germline V gene data show CDR1 as SGHDT and CDR2 as YYEEEE. The CDR3 coding sequence is TGTGCCAGCAGCTTGCGGGGGAAGAAAACCTACGAGCAGTACTTC. Translated: CASSLRGKKTYEQYF.

The chain combines TRBV5-1 with TRBJ2-1, with 8 bases that match TRBD1. Germline V gene data show CDR1 as SGHRS and CDR2 as YFSETQ. V shed 4 bases, J shed 2 bases, and the junction held 11 bases outside the gene matches. The CDR3 is made up of 17 amino acids. The CDR3 reads CASSERQGHNPYNEQFF. CDR3 nucleotides: TGCGCCAGCAGCGAAAGACAGGGGCACAACCCCTACAATGAGCAGTTCTTC.